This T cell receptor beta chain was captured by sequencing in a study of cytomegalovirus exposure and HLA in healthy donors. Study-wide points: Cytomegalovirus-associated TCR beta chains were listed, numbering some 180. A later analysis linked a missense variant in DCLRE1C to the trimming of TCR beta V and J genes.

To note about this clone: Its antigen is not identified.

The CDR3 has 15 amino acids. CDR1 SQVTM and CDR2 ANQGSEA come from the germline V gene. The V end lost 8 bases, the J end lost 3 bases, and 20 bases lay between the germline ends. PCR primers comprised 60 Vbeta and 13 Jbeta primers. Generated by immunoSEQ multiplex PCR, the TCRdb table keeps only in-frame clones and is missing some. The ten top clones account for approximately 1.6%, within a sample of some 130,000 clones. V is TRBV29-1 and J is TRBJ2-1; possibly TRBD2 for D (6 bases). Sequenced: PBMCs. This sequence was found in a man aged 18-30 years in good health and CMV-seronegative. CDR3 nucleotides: TGCAGCCCGGGCCCCCGGGGAGGAGTCTACAATGAGCAGTTCTTC. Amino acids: CSPGPRGGVYNEQFF.